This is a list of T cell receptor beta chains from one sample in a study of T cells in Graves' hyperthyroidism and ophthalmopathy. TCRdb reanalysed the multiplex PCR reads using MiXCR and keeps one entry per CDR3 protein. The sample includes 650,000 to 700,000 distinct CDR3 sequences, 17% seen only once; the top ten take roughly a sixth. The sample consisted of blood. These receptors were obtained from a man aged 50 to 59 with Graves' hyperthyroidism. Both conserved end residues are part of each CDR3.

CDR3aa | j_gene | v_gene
CASSPSRGGRAVNEQFF | TRBJ2-1 | TRBV6-2/TRBV6-3
CASSLPEADTQYF | TRBJ2-3 | TRBV5-1
CASSLFSGGTDTQYF | TRBJ2-3 | TRBV5-1
CASSLGVAGNNEQFF | TRBJ2-1 | TRBV28
CASSRLAVYNEQFF | TRBJ2-1 | TRBV3-1
CASSPRESVIYGYTF | TRBJ1-2 | TRBV2
CASSQDFPSSYNEQFF | TRBJ2-1 | TRBV4-3
CASSFDGYEQFF | TRBJ2-1 | TRBV7-3
CASGLGGTGDSPLHF | TRBJ1-6 | TRBV28
CASKEPGANVLTF | TRBJ2-6 | TRBV19
CASSSTGRTGEKLFF | TRBJ1-4 | TRBV6-1
CASSLLGAGRGKTEAFF | TRBJ1-1 | TRBV27
CAISDTGTANQPQHF | TRBJ1-5 | TRBV10-3
CATGNRDTYEQYF | TRBJ2-7 | TRBV24-1
CASSWGQGSSMNTEAFF | TRBJ1-1 | TRBV12-3/TRBV12-4
CASSDPSARQSYEQYF | TRBJ2-7 | TRBV19
CASSKPGQGVYEQYF | TRBJ2-7 | TRBV4-1
CAISALSGVTYEQYF | TRBJ2-7 | TRBV10-3
CASSQLQGAGEKLFF | TRBJ1-4 | TRBV3-1
CASSLSDHGQPQHF | TRBJ1-5 | TRBV27
CASTDSPREKLFF | TRBJ1-4 | TRBV6-2/TRBV6-3
CASSLEHISSYNEQFF | TRBJ2-1 | TRBV12-3/TRBV12-4
CSASRTGQYSYEQYF | TRBJ2-7 | TRBV20-1
CASSPGTSKNIQYF | TRBJ2-4 | TRBV3-1
CASSLEYASDSPLHF | TRBJ1-6 | TRBV11-2
CASSLGTTGPETQYF | TRBJ2-5 | TRBV7-9
CASSSASGSTDTQYF | TRBJ2-3 | TRBV7-8
CASSSRTSLEQFF | TRBJ2-1 | TRBV19
CASSLSGAGTEAFF | TRBJ1-1 | TRBV27
CSVRLNTEAFF | TRBJ1-1 | TRBV29-1
CASSVAGDNSPLHF | TRBJ1-6 | TRBV19
CASSRDSDEYEQYF | TRBJ2-7 | TRBV11-1
CATLGGGAWTGELFF | TRBJ2-2 | TRBV6-1
CASSYSRTSGSIEQFF | TRBJ2-1 | TRBV7-9
CASSEAGGGRGGYTF | TRBJ1-2 | TRBV2
CASRDQGSSYEQYF | TRBJ2-7 | TRBV4-1
CASSPTGAREQYF | TRBJ2-7 | TRBV6-1
CASSIDDSSYNEQFF | TRBJ2-1 | TRBV19
CASSGLVAENTGELFF | TRBJ2-2 | TRBV6-1
CARRTRYEQYF | TRBJ2-7 | TRBV9
CAWSRGGGWDYGYTF | TRBJ1-2 | TRBV30